This T cell receptor beta chain was obtained from a study of OX40 agonist ivuxolimab in advanced cancers. Study results and caveats: Low normalized T-cell clonal expansion was additionally recorded for some nonresponders.

With respect to this clone: Its antigen remains unknown.

CDR3 length: 14 residues. The V and J ends lost 0 bases and 4 bases respectively, with 9 bases between them. From germline, CDR1 is SGHTA and CDR2 FQGTGA. The assay was immunoSEQ multiplex PCR, and TCRdb's table has in-frame clones only and misses some. The sample yields 70,000 to 95,000 clones, around 86% seen once. The clonotype was recovered from an adult with an advanced solid tumor such as melanoma, head and neck, liver or kidney cancer. The sample consisted of CD4+ or CD8+ T cells sorted from blood, taken in a trial of the OX40 agonist ivuxolimab. The V call is TRBV7-3, the J call TRBJ2-5; possibly TRBD1 for D (6 bases). CDR3 nucleotides: TGTGCCAGCAGCTTAACGCAGGGGTCAGAGACCCAGTACTTC. It encodes CASSLTQGSETQYF.